This TCR beta chain came from a study of CD8 T cells in Susac syndrome. Reverse transcription of roughly 0.5 to 1 ug RNA was carried out with random hexamers. Using its own MiXCR run on the immunoSEQ multiplex PCR reads, TCRdb lists one record per CDR3 protein. The sample contains 200,000 to 300,000 distinct CDR3 sequences, 90% to 97% of which appear only once. Germline V gene data show CDR1 as SGHTA and CDR2 as FQGNSA. This CDR3 is 14 amino acids long. Trimming stripped 1 base from V and 6 bases from J, with 12 bases between. The chain has TRBV7-2 and TRBJ1-2, with D tentatively TRBD1 (6 bases). The origin of this receptor is a human donor with Susac syndrome. The source material was CD4+ T cells from PBMCs. CDR3 in amino acids: CASSLVSAGDGYTF. The CDR3 DNA reads TGTGCCAGCAGCTTAGTTTCGGCAGGGGATGGCTACACCTTC. The entire variable domain, with the rest obtained from reference TRBV7-2 and TRBJ1-2, is as follows: GAGVSQSPSNKVTEKGKDVELRCDPISGHTALYWYRQSLGQGLEFLIYFQGNSAPDKSGLPSDRFSAERTGGSVSTLTIQRTQQEDSAVYLCASSLVSAGDGYTFGSGTRLTVV.